The 15 T cell receptor beta chains given below trace back to one sample, sequenced in a study of blood T cell repertoires in COVID-19. Generated by immunoSEQ multiplex PCR, the TCRdb table keeps only in-frame clones and is missing some. The sample lists 200,000 to 250,000 clones; approximately 83% were seen once. The specimen sequenced was peripheral blood. All receptors come from a woman aged 25 to 39 who had recovered from COVID-19.

The chain links TRBV27 to TRBJ2-1; 9 bases fit TRBD1. The trim removed 3 bases at V and 6 bases at J, leaving 3 bases unmatched. Germline CDR1 reads MNHEY; CDR2 reads SMNVEV (reference sequence). This CDR3 region has 14 residues. In DNA, the CDR3 is TGTGCCAGCAGTTTGGGACAGGGTGGCAATGAGCAGTTCTTC. It yields the protein CASSLGQGGNEQFF.

The genes are TRBV6-5 and TRBJ2-4; TRBD2 is a possible D gene (6 bases). Trimming stripped 9 bases from V and 0 bases from J, with 12 bases between. Germline assignment: CDR1 MNHEY and CDR2 SVGAGI. The CDR3 contains 14 residues. The CDR3 bases are TGTGCCAGTGGGGTGGGACTAGCCAAAAACATTCAGTACTTC. Translated, it gives CASGVGLAKNIQYF.

Only one count was recorded for this clone. This chain joins TRBV7-2 and TRBJ2-5; D unclear. V lost 4 bases to trimming and J lost 4 bases, with 13 bases between them. Germline lookup yields CDR1 SGHTA and CDR2 FQGNSA. The length of the CDR3 is 14 residues. In DNA, the CDR3 is TGTGCCAGCAGCTCAAGACGGGTGGGAGAGACCCAGTACTTC. Its translation is CASSSRRVGETQYF.

About this clone: Other DNA sequences within the sample encode an identical CDR3. The genes are TRBV7-3 and TRBJ2-1, with a weak D call TRBD2 (6 bases). Per germline, CDR1 SGHTA and CDR2 FQGTGA. The CDR3 has 13 amino acids. Trimming shortened V by 5 bases and J by 4 bases, and 9 bases separated the two germline ends. The CDR3 loop reads CASSPAGYNEQFF. CDR3 sequence (DNA): TGTGCCAGCAGCCCCGCGGGGTACAATGAGCAGTTCTTC.

The chain is built from TRBV7-6 and TRBJ2-2, with TRBD2 matching 7 bases. There are 15 residues in the CDR3. Trimming cost V 3 bases and J 7 bases; bases outside gene matches: 8. The germline V gene has CDR1 SGHVS and CDR2 FNYEAQ. The CDR3 here is CASSLLAGTVGELFF. CDR3 nucleotides: TGTGCCAGCAGCTTGTTAGCGGGTACGGTCGGGGAGCTGTTTTTT.

The chain couples TRBV2 to TRBJ2-2; weak D call: TRBD1 (5 bases). Per germline, CDR1 SNHLY and CDR2 FYNNEI. This CDR3 has 13 residues. The V end was cut by 6 bases, the J end by 8 bases, with 13 bases between. For the CDR3, the DNA is TGTGCCAGCAGGGGGCCAGTGGGTGGGGAGCTGTTTTTT. Translated, it gives CASRGPVGGELFF.

The rearrangement uses TRBV6-5 and TRBJ2-7; 7 positions match TRBD1. V trimming: 8 bases; J trimming: 4 bases; junction bases outside the gene matches: 5. The CDR3 sequence is 12 residues long. The V gene's germline CDR1 is MNHEY and CDR2 SVGAGI. The CDR3 reads CASGGRGYEQYF. The DNA of the CDR3 is TGTGCCAGCGGGGGCAGGGGGTACGAGCAGTACTTC.

In its sample, this clone was seen once. J is TRBJ1-2 and V is TRBV12-3 or TRBV12-4; D gene unclear. The V and J ends lost 6 bases and 7 bases respectively, with 12 bases between them. CDR3 size: 12 residues. The CDR3 DNA sequence: TGTGCCAGCAGCCTTGGAACGGGTGGCTACACCTTC. Its protein is CASSLGTGGYTF.

This sequence joins TRBV6-1 and TRBJ1-2; D call uncertain. The CDR3 runs to 15 residues. Deletions cut 2 bases from V and 1 base from J, with 11 bases between. Per germline, CDR1 MNHNS and CDR2 SASEGT. In nucleotides, the CDR3 is TGTGCCAGCAGTGAATGGGCAGGACTTAACTATGGCTACACCTTC. Translating gives CASSEWAGLNYGYTF.

The chain's CDR3 is CVRSLVDNCEQYF. In nucleotides, the CDR3 is TGTGTCAGAAGCTTAGTCGATAACTGCGAGCAGTACTTC. J is TRBJ2-7 and V is TRBV7-5; the DNA was not used to check the table's D call, TRBD2. TRBV7-5 is a pseudogene locus. The CDR3 is 13 amino acids.

J is TRBJ2-1 and V is TRBV5-6; 9 nucleotides line up with TRBD2. CDR1 is SGHDT, CDR2 YYEEEE, per germline. CDR3 length: 17 residues. V lost 3 bases and J lost 2; bases outside the gene matches: 9. The CDR3 region has the DNA TGTGCCAGCAGCTCTAGTTCTCGCGGGGGGGCCTACAATGAGCAGTTCTTC. This gives the protein CASSSSSRGGAYNEQFF.

This chain connects TRBV6-5 to TRBJ2-2; TRBD2 matches 8 bases. In germline, CDR1 is MNHEY, CDR2 SVGAGI. V lost 6 bases to trimming and J lost 2 bases; unmatched junction nucleotides: 5. CDR3 length: 15 residues. The CDR3: CASSMAGGNTGELFF. The CDR3 DNA reads TGTGCCAGCAGCATGGCGGGGGGAAACACCGGGGAGCTGTTTTTT.

The rearrangement uses TRBV4-2 and TRBJ1-2, with a tentative D call TRBD1 (5 bases). Trimming took off 1 base at V and 4 bases at J, with 7 bases between the two ends. Germline assignment: CDR1 LGHNA and CDR2 YNFKEQ. CDR3 length: 13 amino acids. In DNA, the CDR3 is TGTGCCAGCAGCCAAGGACAGTCCTATGGCTACACCTTC. This encodes CASSQGQSYGYTF.

J is TRBJ2-1 and V is TRBV5-1; D not certain. There are 13 residues in the CDR3. Germline V gene lookup returns CDR1 SGHRS and CDR2 YFSETQ. The ends were cut back, 1 base at V and 7 bases at J, with 9 bases in the middle. As DNA, the CDR3 is TGCGCCAGCAGCTTGATCATCAGAAATGAGCAGTTCTTC. Its protein product is CASSLIIRNEQFF. Full variable domain (outside the CDR3, taken from reference TRBV5-1 and TRBJ2-1): KAGVTQTPRYLIKTRGQQVTLSCSPISGHRSVSWYQQTPGQGLQFLFEYFSETQRNKGNFPGRFSGRQFSNSRSEMNVSTLELGDSALYLCASSLIIRNEQFFGPGTRLTVL.

The CDR3 here is CASSILSGQGVAKNIQYF. The CDR3 DNA sequence: TGTGCCAGTAGTATACTTTCGGGACAGGGGGTTGCCAAAAACATTCAGTACTTC. The V and J genes are TRBV19 and TRBJ2-4; 11 bases match TRBD1. V was pared by 2 bases and J by 1 base, with 7 bases of the junction left unmatched. The CDR3 length is 18 residues. From germline, CDR1 is LNHDA and CDR2 SQIVND (reference sequence).